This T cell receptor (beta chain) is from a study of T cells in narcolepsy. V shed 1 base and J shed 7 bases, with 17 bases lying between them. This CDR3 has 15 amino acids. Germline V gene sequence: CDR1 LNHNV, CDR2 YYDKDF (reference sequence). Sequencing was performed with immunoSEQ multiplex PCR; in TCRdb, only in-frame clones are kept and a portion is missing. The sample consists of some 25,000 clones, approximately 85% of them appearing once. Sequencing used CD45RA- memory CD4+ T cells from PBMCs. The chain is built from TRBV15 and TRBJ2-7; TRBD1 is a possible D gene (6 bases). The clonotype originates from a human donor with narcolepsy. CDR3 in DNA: TGTGCCACCAGCAGAGGTGGTTTGGGGGCAGGGGAGCAGTACTTC. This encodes CATSRGGLGAGEQYF.